This is a list of T cell receptor beta chains from one sample in a study of cytomegalovirus exposure and HLA in healthy donors. The table came from immunoSEQ multiplex PCR; TCRdb's copy has only in-frame clones and leaves some out. This table holds around 200,000 clones, about 83% found once. What was sequenced was PBMCs. All receptors derive from a woman between 45 and 60 years old in good health and CMV-seropositive. Each CDR3 is given with its conserved first and last residue. D genes are given only for firm matches. Size is stated for part of the rows, as once, few or many counts, or as a class when the clone is expanded.

d_call	j_call	v_call	clone_size	cdr3_nt	cdr3_aa
.	TRBJ1-6	TRBV4-1	.	TGCGCCAGCAGCCAAGAAGCAGGGTTTAGTTCACCCCTCCACTTT	CASSQEAGFSSPLHF
TRBD2	TRBJ2-5	TRBV7-3	once	TGTGCCAGCAGCCGGGGAGGGCAAGAGACCCAGTACTTC	CASSRGGQETQYF
TRBD1	TRBJ2-5	TRBV28	.	TGTGCCAGCAGTTACCGGGACAGGCAAGAGACCCAGTACTTC	CASSYRDRQETQYF
.	TRBJ2-5	TRBV10-3	.	TGTGCCATCACCCGACAATCAGGGGAGACCCAGTACTTC	CAITRQSGETQYF
TRBD1	TRBJ1-5	TRBV18	few	TGTGCCAGCTCACCTCCGGGACAGGGGTCTCAGCCCCAGCATTTT	CASSPPGQGSQPQHF
.	TRBJ2-1	TRBV4-1	.	TGCGCCAGCAGCCAAGACACTCGGACAGCCCTTTCCTACAATGAGCAGTTCTTC	CASSQDTRTALSYNEQFF
TRBD2	TRBJ2-7	TRBV19	.	TGTGCCAGTAGTCGGGGAGGGCTGGGCGAGCAGTACTTC	CASSRGGLGEQYF
.	TRBJ2-6	TRBV2	.	TGTGCCAGCAGTGATCTAACTACAGGGTTTGGGGCCAACGTCCTGACTTTC	CASSDLTTGFGANVLTF
.	TRBJ2-5	TRBV6-1	once	TGTGCCAGCAGTGTCTCAGGGTCCGTAGAGACCCAGTACTTC	CASSVSGSVETQYF
TRBD1	TRBJ1-2	TRBV2	.	TGTGCCAGCAGTGTCCTACAGGGGGATGGCTACACCTTC	CASSVLQGDGYTF
TRBD2	TRBJ2-3	TRBV19	.	TGTGCCAGTGCTAGCGGGGGTATCAAAGATACGCAGTATTTT	CASASGGIKDTQYF
.	TRBJ2-7	TRBV5-1	.	TGCGCCAGCGGGGGGGCAGGTTACGAGCAGTACTTC	CASGGAGYEQYF
TRBD1	TRBJ1-2	TRBV2	few	TGTGCCAGCAGTGCCGGGACAGGGGGCAACTATGGCTACACCTTC	CASSAGTGGNYGYTF
TRBD1	TRBJ1-6	TRBV13	.	TGTGCCAGCAGCTCCGTGGACAGGGGAGTTAATTCACCCCTCCACTTT	CASSSVDRGVNSPLHF
.	TRBJ1-5	TRBV19	.	TGTGCCAGTCTCATGTGGGCAGATAATAGCAATCAGCCCCAGCATTTT	CASLMWADNSNQPQHF
.	TRBJ1-2	TRBV2	few	TGTGCCAGCAGTGGAGGTCATGGTGGCTACACCTTC	CASSGGHGGYTF
.	TRBJ1-1	TRBV19	.	TGTGCCAGTAGTAACGACGGGAGGCAGAACACTGAAGCTTTCTTT	CASSNDGRQNTEAFF
TRBD1	TRBJ2-7	TRBV5-6	.	TGTGCCAGCAGCCCGGGACAGGGGCAATACGAGCAGTACTTC	CASSPGQGQYEQYF
TRBD1	TRBJ2-7	TRBV5-4	.	TGTGCCAGCAGCACCGGACAGGCCCTTAGCTCCTACGAGCAGTACTTC	CASSTGQALSSYEQYF
TRBD2	TRBJ2-7	TRBV19	.	TGTGCCAGTCGACTAGCGGGGCACTACGAGCAGTACTTC	CASRLAGHYEQYF
TRBD1	TRBJ1-1	TRBV19	.	TGTGCCAGTAGAAACAGGGGCGACACTGAAGCTTTCTTT	CASRNRGDTEAFF
TRBD1	TRBJ2-1	TRBV4-3	.	TGCGCCAGCAGCCAAGAAACGGGACAGGATGAGCAGTTCTTC	CASSQETGQDEQFF
TRBD1	TRBJ1-2	TRBV6-5	.	TGTGCCAGCAGTACGACAGGGGACGGCTACACCTTC	CASSTTGDGYTF
.	TRBJ1-2	TRBV6-1	.	TGTGCCAGCAGTGGGGGGGACTATGGCTACACCTTC	CASSGGDYGYTF
TRBD1	TRBJ1-5	TRBV28	.	TGTGCCAGCAGGTCAGGGGGGTACCAGCCCCAGCATTTT	CASRSGGYQPQHF
TRBD2	TRBJ2-7	TRBV28	.	TGTGCCAGCAGACCGGGACTAGCGGGCGTCTACGAGCAGTACTTC	CASRPGLAGVYEQYF
.	TRBJ2-5	TRBV6-5	.	TGTGCCAGCAGTCGGACAGTTGAAGAGACCCAGTACTTC	CASSRTVEETQYF
TRBD1	TRBJ1-1	TRBV13	.	TGTGCCAGCAGCCTAAGCCGAAAGTGGACAGGGAGGTTTGGCACTGAAGCTTTCTTT	CASSLSRKWTGRFGTEAFF